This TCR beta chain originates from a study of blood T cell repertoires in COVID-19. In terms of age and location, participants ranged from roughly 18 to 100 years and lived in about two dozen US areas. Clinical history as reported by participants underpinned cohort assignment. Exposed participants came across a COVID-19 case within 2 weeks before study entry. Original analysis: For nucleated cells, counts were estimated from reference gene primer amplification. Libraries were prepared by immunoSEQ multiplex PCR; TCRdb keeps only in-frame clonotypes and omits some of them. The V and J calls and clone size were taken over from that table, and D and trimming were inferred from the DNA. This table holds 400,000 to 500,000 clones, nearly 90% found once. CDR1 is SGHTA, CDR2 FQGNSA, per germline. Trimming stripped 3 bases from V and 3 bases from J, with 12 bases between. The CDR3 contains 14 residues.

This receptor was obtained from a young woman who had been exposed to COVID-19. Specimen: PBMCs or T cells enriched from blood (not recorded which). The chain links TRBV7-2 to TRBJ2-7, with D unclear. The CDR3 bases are TGTGCCAGCAGCTTTAGCTTTTTGGGCTACGAGCAGTACTTC. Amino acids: CASSFSFLGYEQYF.